These 12 T cell receptor beta chains were all obtained from the same sample, sequenced in a study of T cell repertoires in cytomegalovirus infection (dated by TCRdb to between 2018 and 2021). The intended sense of this specimen's treatment or condition label: in vitro stimulation with specific CMV peptide epitopes to enrich CMV-specific T cells. Antigens for these TCRs are unknown. Sequencing was carried out with an Illumina HiSeq 1500. TCRdb reprocessing: public reads trimmed at Q25 with fastp, clones called with MiXCR, in-frame beta chains kept. Duplicate CDR3 protein sequences are folded into a single record with the most common DNA and genes. Counted in this sample were about 920,000 distinct CDR3 sequences; around 30% of them appeared once. The ten most abundant clones make up over 12% of the sample. The sequenced sample was cultured CD8+ T cells from PBMCs, obtained from culture after CMV antigen stimulation. The receptor set was obtained from a human donor in good health (CMV status not recorded). Some clones in this sample may be carry-over from other donors' samples.

Comments on this clonotype: A junction boundary mismatches the germline segment, possibly from a read error. DNA for the CDR3: TGTGCCAGTAGTCCCTGGACAGGGGTCAAAGACATTCAGTACTTC. This sequence encodes CASSPWTGVKDIQYF. The chain recombines TRBV19 with TRBJ2-4, with TRBD1 matching over 9 bases. The CDR3 is 15 residues long. CDR1 is LNHDA, CDR2 SQIVND, per germline (reference sequence).

This clonotype was seen a few times. J is TRBJ2-1 and V is TRBV7-6, with D unresolved. From germline, CDR1 is SGHVS and CDR2 FNYEAQ. V was shortened by 3 bases and J by 8 bases, with 14 bases between the two germline ends. The CDR3 extends over 14 amino acids. This CDR3 is CASSLEPWVHEQFF. The CDR3 DNA is TGTGCCAGCAGCTTGGAGCCCTGGGTACATGAGCAGTTCTTC.

The genes are TRBV7-6 and TRBJ2-1; no definite D call. There are 15 residues in the CDR3. The ends were cut back, 5 bases at V and 8 bases at J, with 19 bases in the middle. CDR1 is SGHVS, CDR2 FNYEAQ, per germline. CDR3 bases: TGTGCCAGCAGCGGCTTTGCCGTCAGACGGGATGAGCAGTTCTTC. Translating gives CASSGFAVRRDEQFF.

The table lists this clonotype with many counts. This chain connects TRBV7-8 to TRBJ2-1; D gene unclear. The V end was cut by 4 bases, the J end by 4 bases, with 11 bases between. The CDR3 runs 14 residues. Per germline, CDR1 SGHVS and CDR2 FQNEAQ. For the CDR3, the DNA is TGTGCCAGCAGCTCCAGACACGATTACAATGAGCAGTTCTTC. Translation gives CASSSRHDYNEQFF.

This clonotype has only a few counts. The chain is built from TRBV7-8 and TRBJ1-4, with a tentative D call TRBD1 (5 bases). This CDR3 is built from 16 residues. The V end was cut by 1 base, the J end by 3 bases, with 12 bases between. Germline lookup yields CDR1 SGHVS and CDR2 FQNEAQ. The CDR3 bases are TGTGCCAGCAGCTTAGTAGAGGGGAAGGCTAATGAAAAACTGTTTTTT. It encodes CASSLVEGKANEKLFF. The whole variable domain, remainder taken from reference TRBV7-8 and TRBJ1-4, is GAGVSQSPRYKVAKRGQDVALRCDPISGHVSLFWYQQALGQGPEFLTYFQNEAQLDKSGLPSDRFFAERPEGSVSTLKIQRTQQEDSAVYLCASSLVEGKANEKLFFGSGTQLSVL.

This clonotype was detected a few times. Mismatch with germline at one junction end may stem from a read error. The chain combines TRBV7-6 with TRBJ2-1; no clear D gene. This CDR3 contains 13 residues. Looked up from germline, CDR1 is SGHVS and CDR2 is FNYEAQ. The CDR3, as DNA: TGCGCCAGCAGCTTAGCAGGACACAATGAGCAGTTCTTC. Amino acids: CASSLAGHNEQFF.

The J gene is TRBJ1-1, the V gene TRBV11-2; tentative D call: TRBD1 (6 bases). V lost 2 bases and J 1 base, leaving 17 bases between the germline ends. Germline CDR1 SGHAT, CDR2 FQNNGV. The CDR3 is 17 residues long. The CDR3 DNA reads TGTGCCAGCAGCTTATGGGATCTACGGGGGCGGAACACTGAAGCTTTCTTT. This encodes CASSLWDLRGRNTEAFF.

CDR3 nucleotide sequence: TGTGCCAGTAGTATAATCTCGACAGGGGCCCAAGAGACCCAGTACTTC. Amino acid sequence: CASSIISTGAQETQYF. This chain connects TRBV19 to TRBJ2-5; 8 nucleotides align to TRBD1. J gave up 1 base and V 2 bases, and 6 bases lay outside the gene matches. This CDR3 is 16 amino acids long. Germline V gene lookup returns CDR1 LNHDA and CDR2 SQIVND (reference sequence).

This clonotype has just a few counts. This rearrangement joins TRBV7-8 to TRBJ2-4, with a possible D match to TRBD1 (6 bases). The CDR3 has 15 residues. The V and J ends lost 5 bases and 0 bases respectively, with 11 bases between them. CDR1 and CDR2 (germline): SGHVS, FQNEAQ. CDR3 region: CASSEGDGAKNIQYF. In DNA form, the CDR3 reads TGTGCCAGCAGCGAGGGGGACGGAGCCAAAAACATTCAGTACTTC.

V is TRBV10-3 and J is TRBJ2-5, with TRBD1 matching 10 bases. The CDR3 is made up of 14 amino acids. V lost 5 bases to trimming and J lost 3 bases; unmatched junction nucleotides: 3. The V gene's germline CDR1 is ENHRY and CDR2 SYGVKD. The CDR3 loop reads CAISPGTGEETQYF. In DNA, the CDR3 is TGTGCCATCAGTCCCGGGACAGGGGAAGAGACCCAGTACTTC.

This clonotype was found many times. The chain joins TRBV7-2 to TRBJ2-7; D unresolved. Germline V gives CDR1 SGHTA, CDR2 FQGNSA. This CDR3 spans 12 amino acids. With 2 bases removed from V and 5 bases from J, the gap between germline ends came to 7 bases. In DNA form, the CDR3 reads TGTGCCAGCAGCTTATACGACAACGAGCAGTACTTC. Translating gives CASSLYDNEQYF.

V usage is TRBV9 and J usage is TRBJ2-1, with 9 bases lining up with TRBD1. Germline lookup yields CDR1 SGDLS and CDR2 YYNGEE. The CDR3 loop spans 15 amino acids. With 1 base clipped from V and 6 bases from J, the junction kept 5 bases outside the gene matches. For the CDR3, the DNA is TGTGCCAGCAGCGTAACAGGGGGCCTGGGCAATGAGCAGTTCTTC. It yields the protein CASSVTGGLGNEQFF.